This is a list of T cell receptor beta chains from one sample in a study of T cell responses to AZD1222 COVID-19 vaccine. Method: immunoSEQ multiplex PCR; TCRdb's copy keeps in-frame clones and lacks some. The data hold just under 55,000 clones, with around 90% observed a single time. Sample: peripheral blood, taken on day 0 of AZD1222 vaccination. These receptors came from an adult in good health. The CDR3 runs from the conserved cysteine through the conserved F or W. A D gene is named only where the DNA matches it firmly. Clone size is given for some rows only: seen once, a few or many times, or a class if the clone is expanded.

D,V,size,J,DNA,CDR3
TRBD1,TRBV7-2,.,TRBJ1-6,TGTGCCAGCAGCTTAGTGACAGGGGGCGATTCACCCCTCCACTTT,CASSLVTGGDSPLHF
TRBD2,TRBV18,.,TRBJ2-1,TGTGCCAGCTCACCACCCAAGCAGGCTAGCGGGAGCTCTGAGCAGTTCTTC,CASSPPKQASGSSEQFF
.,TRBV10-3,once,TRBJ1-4,TGTGCCATCAGTGATAGTGTGAACGAAAAACTGTTTTTT,CAISDSVNEKLFF
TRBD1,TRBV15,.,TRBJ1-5,TGTGCCACCAGCAGGGACAGGGCGTCTCAGCCCCAGCATTTT,CATSRDRASQPQHF
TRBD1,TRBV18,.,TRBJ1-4,TGTGCCAGCTCACCGGGACAGACGATCGGAAAACTGTTTTTT,CASSPGQTIGKLFF
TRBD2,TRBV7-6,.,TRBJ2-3,TGTGCCAGCAGCATCTTAGCGGGGCCTAGCACAGATACGCAGTATTTT,CASSILAGPSTDTQYF
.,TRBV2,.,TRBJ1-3,TGTGCCAGCAGTCCACGTCTTACAGGGACTGGAAACACCATATATTTT,CASSPRLTGTGNTIYF
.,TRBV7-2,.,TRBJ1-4,TGTGCCAGCAGCAAAAGGGGGGGGACTAATGAAAAACTGTTTTTT,CASSKRGGTNEKLFF
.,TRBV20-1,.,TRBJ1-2,TGCAGTGCCAGGGACCTCTATGGCTACACCTTC,CSARDLYGYTF
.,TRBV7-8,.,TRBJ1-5,TGTGCCAGCAGTCCGGGCAGGGTAGACGACAGCAACCGACAGCCCCAGCATTTT,CASSPGRVDDSNRQPQHF
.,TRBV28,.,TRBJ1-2,TGTGCCAGCAGTTTTTCCGGCAGGGGACTCTATGGCTACACCTTC,CASSFSGRGLYGYTF
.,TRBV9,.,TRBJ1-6,TGTGCCAGCGCAGGGGCGAATAATTCACCCCTCCACTTT,CASAGANNSPLHF
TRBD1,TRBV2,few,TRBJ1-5,TGTGCCAGCAGTGAAGGGGCAACAGGGGAATCCGGCCAGCCCCAGCATTTT,CASSEGATGESGQPQHF
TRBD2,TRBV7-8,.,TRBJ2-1,TGTGCCAGCTCTGCGGGTTTACTAGCGGGATGGGAGAATGAGCAGTTCTTC,CASSAGLLAGWENEQFF
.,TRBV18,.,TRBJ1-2,TGTGCCAGCTCACCCCTACAGGAGAAGGCCGCTGGCTACACCTTC,CASSPLQEKAAGYTF
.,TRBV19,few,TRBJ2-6,TGTGCCAGCTTAAGGACTGGGGCCAACGTCCTGACTTTC,CASLRTGANVLTF
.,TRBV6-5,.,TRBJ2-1,TGTGCCAGCAGTTTCCGCAGTTCGGATGAGCAGTTCTTC,CASSFRSSDEQFF
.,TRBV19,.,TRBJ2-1,TGTGCCAGTACCACGGACAGAAAATACTACAATGAGCAGTTCTTC,CASTTDRKYYNEQFF
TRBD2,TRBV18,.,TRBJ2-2,TGTGCCAGCTCACCGGTTGCGGGAGTGATCGGGGAGCTGTTTTTT,CASSPVAGVIGELFF
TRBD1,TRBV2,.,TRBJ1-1,TGTGCCAGCAGGGACAGGACAGGGGGCGGGAACACTGAAGCTTTCTTT,CASRDRTGGGNTEAFF
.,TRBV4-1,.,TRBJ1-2,TGCGCCAGCAGCCAAGAGGGCAGAAGTTATGGCTACACCTTC,CASSQEGRSYGYTF
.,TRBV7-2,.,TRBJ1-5,TGTGCCAGCAGCTTAGGACGTACCAATCAGCCCCAGCATTTT,CASSLGRTNQPQHF
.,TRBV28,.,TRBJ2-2,TGTGCCAGCAGTTTGATTGAAGGGGCGGACACCGGGGAGCTGTTTTTT,CASSLIEGADTGELFF
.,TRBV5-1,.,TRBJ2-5,TGCGCCAGCAGCTTGGCCTCGGAGACCCAGTACTTC,CASSLASETQYF
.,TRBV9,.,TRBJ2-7,TGTGCCAGCAGCCCCCAGTCCGGGGTCCACGAGCAGTACTTC,CASSPQSGVHEQYF
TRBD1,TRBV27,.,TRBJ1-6,TGTGCCAGCAGCGACAGGGGAGTAGGATCACCCCTCCACTTT,CASSDRGVGSPLHF
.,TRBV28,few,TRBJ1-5,TGTGCCAGCAGTTTACCCGGTGAGAAGGAAATGAATCAGCCCCAGCATTTT,CASSLPGEKEMNQPQHF
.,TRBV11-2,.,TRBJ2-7,TGTGCCAGCAGCTACCGACTGGACTCCTACGAGCAGTACTTC,CASSYRLDSYEQYF
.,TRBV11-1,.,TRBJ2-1,TGTGCCAGCAGCACGAGACTAGGAGGAGGATTTAATGAGCAGTTCTTC,CASSTRLGGGFNEQFF
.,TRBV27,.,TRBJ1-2,TGTGCCAGCAGTCTCTATTTTGGGGGGGGCGATAACTATGGCTACACCTTC,CASSLYFGGGDNYGYTF
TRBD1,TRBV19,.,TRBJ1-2,TGTGCCAGTAGTATAGATGACAGGGTCCGGGGCTACACCTTC,CASSIDDRVRGYTF
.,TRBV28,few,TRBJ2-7,TGTGCCAGCAGTTTTGTCAGGTCCGAGCAGTACTTC,CASSFVRSEQYF
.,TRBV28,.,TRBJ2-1,TGTGCCACCTTTGTCGCGGGCCTCTACAATGAGCAGTTCTTC,CATFVAGLYNEQFF